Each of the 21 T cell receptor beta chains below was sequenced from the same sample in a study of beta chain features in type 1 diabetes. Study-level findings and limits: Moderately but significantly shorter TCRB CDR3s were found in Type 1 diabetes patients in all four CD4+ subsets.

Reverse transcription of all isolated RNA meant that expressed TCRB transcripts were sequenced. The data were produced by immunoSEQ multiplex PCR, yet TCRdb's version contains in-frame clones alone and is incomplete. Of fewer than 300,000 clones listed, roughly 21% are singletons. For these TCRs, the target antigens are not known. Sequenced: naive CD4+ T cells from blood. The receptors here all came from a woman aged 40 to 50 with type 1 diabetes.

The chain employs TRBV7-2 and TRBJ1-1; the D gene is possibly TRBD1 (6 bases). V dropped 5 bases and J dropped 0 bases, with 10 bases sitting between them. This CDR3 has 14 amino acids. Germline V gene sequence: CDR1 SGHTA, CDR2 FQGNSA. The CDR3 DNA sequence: TGTGCCAGCAGCACGGACAGCCTGAACACTGAAGCTTTCTTT. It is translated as CASSTDSLNTEAFF.

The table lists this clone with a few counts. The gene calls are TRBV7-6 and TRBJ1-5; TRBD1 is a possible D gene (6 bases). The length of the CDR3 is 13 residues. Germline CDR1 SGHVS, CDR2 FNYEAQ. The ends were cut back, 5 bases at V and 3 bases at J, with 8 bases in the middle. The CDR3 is CASSDRFNQPQHF. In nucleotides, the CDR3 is TGTGCCAGCAGCGACAGGTTCAATCAGCCCCAGCATTTT.

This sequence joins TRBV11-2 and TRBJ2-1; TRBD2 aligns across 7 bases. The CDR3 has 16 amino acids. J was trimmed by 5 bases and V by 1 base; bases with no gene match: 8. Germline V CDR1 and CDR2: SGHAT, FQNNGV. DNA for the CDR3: TGTGCCAGCAGCTTAGCCTCCGGGACTACCCACAATGAGCAGTTCTTC. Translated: CASSLASGTTHNEQFF.

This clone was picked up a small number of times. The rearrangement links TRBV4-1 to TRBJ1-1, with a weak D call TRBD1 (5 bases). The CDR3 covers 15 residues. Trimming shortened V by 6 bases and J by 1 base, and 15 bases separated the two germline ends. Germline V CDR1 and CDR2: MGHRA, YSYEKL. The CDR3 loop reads CASRPTFGGNTEAFF. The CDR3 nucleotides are TGCGCCAGCAGGCCTACCTTCGGGGGGAACACTGAAGCTTTCTTT.

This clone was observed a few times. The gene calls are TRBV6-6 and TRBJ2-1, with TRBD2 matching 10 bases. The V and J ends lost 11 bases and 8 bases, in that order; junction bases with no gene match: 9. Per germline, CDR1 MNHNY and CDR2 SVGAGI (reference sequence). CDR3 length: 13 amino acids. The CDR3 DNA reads TGTGCCGGAGGGGCTAGCGGGAGTGATGAGCAGTTCTTC. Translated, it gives CAGGASGSDEQFF.

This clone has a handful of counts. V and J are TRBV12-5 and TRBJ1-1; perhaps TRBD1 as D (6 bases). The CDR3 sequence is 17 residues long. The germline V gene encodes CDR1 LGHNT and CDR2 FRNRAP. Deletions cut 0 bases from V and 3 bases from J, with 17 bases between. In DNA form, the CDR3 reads TGTGCTAGTGGTTTGGTAATCACAGGGCGTAGGGACACTGAAGCTTTCTTT. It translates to CASGLVITGRRDTEAFF.

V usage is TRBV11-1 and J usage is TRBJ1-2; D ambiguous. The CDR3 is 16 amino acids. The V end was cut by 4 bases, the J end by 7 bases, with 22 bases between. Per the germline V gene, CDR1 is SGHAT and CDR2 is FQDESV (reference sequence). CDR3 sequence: CASSSEEQKGVGGYTF. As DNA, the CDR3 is TGTGCCAGCAGCTCCGAAGAACAGAAGGGAGTGGGTGGCTACACCTTC.

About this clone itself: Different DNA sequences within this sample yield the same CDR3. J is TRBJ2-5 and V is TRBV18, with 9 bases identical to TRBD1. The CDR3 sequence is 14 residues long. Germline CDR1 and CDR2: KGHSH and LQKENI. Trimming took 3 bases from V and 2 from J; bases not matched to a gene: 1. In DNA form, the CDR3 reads TGTGCCAGCTCACCGACAGGGGGTCAAGAGACCCAGTACTTC. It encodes CASSPTGGQETQYF.

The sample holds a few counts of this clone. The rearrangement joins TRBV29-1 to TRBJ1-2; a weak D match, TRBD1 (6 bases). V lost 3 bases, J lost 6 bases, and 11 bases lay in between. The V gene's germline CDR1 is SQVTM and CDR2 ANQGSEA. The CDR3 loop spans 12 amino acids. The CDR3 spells CSVDRTEDGYTF. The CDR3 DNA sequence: TGCAGCGTTGATAGGACAGAAGATGGCTACACCTTC.

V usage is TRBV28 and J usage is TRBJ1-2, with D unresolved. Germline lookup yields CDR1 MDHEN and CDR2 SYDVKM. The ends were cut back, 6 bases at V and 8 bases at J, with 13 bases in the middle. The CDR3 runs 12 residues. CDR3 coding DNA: TGTGCCAGCAGACCGACCTGGGAGGGCTACACCTTC. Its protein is CASRPTWEGYTF.

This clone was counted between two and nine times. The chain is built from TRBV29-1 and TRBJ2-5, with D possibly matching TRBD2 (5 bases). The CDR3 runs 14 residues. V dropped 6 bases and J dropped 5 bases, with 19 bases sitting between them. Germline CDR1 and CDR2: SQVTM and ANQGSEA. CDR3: CSVSGPSSGETQYF. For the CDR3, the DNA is TGCAGCGTGTCCGGGCCTTCGTCGGGGGAGACCCAGTACTTC.

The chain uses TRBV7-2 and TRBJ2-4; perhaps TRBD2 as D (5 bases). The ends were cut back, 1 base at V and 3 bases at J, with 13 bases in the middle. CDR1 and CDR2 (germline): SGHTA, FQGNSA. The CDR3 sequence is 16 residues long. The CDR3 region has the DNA TGTGCCAGCAGCTTAGGCGAGGGTCTGGGCAAAAACATTCAGTACTTC. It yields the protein CASSLGEGLGKNIQYF.

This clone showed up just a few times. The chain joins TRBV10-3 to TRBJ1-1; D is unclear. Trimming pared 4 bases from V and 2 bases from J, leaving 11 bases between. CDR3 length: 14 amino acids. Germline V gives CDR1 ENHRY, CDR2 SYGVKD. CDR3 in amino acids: CAISAIRANTEAFF. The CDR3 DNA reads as TGTGCCATCAGTGCCATAAGAGCTAACACTGAAGCTTTCTTT.

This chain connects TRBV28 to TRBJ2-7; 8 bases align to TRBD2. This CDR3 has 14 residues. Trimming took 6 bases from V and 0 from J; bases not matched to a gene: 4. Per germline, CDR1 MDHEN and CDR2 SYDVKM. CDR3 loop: CASRVSGSSYEQYF. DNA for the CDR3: TGTGCCAGCAGAGTCAGCGGGAGCTCCTACGAGCAGTACTTC.

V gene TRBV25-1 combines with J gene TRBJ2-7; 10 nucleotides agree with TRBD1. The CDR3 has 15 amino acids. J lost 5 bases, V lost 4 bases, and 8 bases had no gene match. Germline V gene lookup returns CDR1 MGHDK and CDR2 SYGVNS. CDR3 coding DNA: TGTGCCAGCAGTGCTTCCGGGACAGGGGATCACGAGCAGTACTTC. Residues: CASSASGTGDHEQYF.

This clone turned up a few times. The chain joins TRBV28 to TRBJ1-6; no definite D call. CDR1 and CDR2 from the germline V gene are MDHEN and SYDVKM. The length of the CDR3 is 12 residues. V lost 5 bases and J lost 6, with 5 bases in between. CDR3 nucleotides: TGTGCCAGCAGTGGCCTTAATTCACCCCTCCACTTT. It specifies CASSGLNSPLHF.

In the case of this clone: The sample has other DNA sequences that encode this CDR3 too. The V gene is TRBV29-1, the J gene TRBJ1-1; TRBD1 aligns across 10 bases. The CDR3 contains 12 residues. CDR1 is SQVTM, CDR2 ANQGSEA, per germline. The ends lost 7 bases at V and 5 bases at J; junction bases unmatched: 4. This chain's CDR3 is CSADRGNTEAFF. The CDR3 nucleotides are TGCAGCGCGGACAGGGGGAATACTGAAGCTTTCTTT.

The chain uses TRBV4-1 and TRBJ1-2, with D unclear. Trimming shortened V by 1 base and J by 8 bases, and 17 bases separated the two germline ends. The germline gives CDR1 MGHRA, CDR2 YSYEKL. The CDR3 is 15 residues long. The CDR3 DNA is TGCGCCAGCAGCCAAGTTTACCGTAGCGGGCGCGGCTACACCTTC. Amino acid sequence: CASSQVYRSGRGYTF.

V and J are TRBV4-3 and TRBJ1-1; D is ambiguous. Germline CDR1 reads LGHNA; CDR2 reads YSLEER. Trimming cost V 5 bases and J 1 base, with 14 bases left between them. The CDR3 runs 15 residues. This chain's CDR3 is CASSTAQTRNTEAFF. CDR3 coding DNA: TGCGCCAGCAGCACAGCCCAGACAAGGAACACTGAAGCTTTCTTT.

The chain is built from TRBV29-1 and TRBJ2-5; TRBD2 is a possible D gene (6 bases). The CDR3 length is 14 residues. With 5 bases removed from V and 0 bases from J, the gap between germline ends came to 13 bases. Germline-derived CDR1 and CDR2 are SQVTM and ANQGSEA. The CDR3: CSVSPGLHQETQYF. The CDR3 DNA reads TGCAGCGTTTCCCCGGGACTGCACCAAGAGACCCAGTACTTC.

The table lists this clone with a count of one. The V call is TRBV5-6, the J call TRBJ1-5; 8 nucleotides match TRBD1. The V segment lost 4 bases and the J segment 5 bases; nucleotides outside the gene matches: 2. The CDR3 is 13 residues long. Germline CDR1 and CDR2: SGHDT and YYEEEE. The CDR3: CASSVQGDQPQHF. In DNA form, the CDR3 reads TGTGCCAGCAGCGTACAGGGGGATCAGCCCCAGCATTTT.